This entry describes one TCR beta chain. The antigen is unknown. The data stem from a study of PD-1 blockade in mismatch repair-deficient tumors. About the research overall: Patients had over ten mismatch repair-deficient cancer types and were previously treated and progressing. Study findings and constraints: Rapid post-treatment expansion, then contraction, generally preceding radiologic response, marked tumor-resident clones.

All patients were mismatch repair deficient, assessed by either PCR or immunohistochemistry. Sequencing was performed with immunoSEQ multiplex PCR; in TCRdb, only in-frame clones are kept and a portion is missing. Here the sample spans about 110,000 clones, about three quarters being singletons. Germline V gene lookup returns CDR1 SEHNR and CDR2 FQNEAQ (reference sequence). There are 15 residues in the CDR3. V lost 0 bases to trimming and J lost 1 base; unmatched junction nucleotides: 3. The chain joins TRBV7-9 to TRBJ2-7; 7 positions match TRBD1. The origin of this receptor is an adult with mismatch repair-deficient cancer. The sequenced sample was peripheral blood, obtained about 60 weeks after starting pembrolizumab. Here the CDR3 DNA reads TGTGCCAGCAGCTTAGCTCGGACAGGATCCTACGAGCAGTACTTC. It is translated as CASSLARTGSYEQYF.